This T cell receptor beta chain was identified during a study of T cells in localized non-small cell lung cancer. Study-wide points: Exceeding tumor, uninvolved adjacent lung had the highest T cell clonality. The study linked higher blood T cell density to longer overall survival.

Method: immunoSEQ multiplex PCR; TCRdb's copy keeps in-frame clones and lacks some. The sample lists roughly 72,000 clones, approximately 87% occurring once. In regard to this clone: Its antigen is unknown.

The CDR3 consists of 10 residues. Trimming removed 1 base at V and 8 bases at J, with 1 base between. Germline CDR1 SGHTA, CDR2 FQGNSA. Material: peripheral blood, obtained before any cancer treatment. The chain joins TRBV7-2 to TRBJ2-3; D remains ambiguous. This clonotype was sampled from a male donor at least 60 years old with stage III squamous cell lung carcinoma. The CDR3 region is CASSLGTQYF. In DNA, the CDR3 is TGTGCCAGCAGCTTAGGTACGCAGTATTTT.